What follows describes a single T cell receptor (beta chain). This entry comes from a study of blood T cell repertoires in COVID-19. Background on the study: Whether acute or convalescent, the COVID-19 samples came from the United States, Italy and Spain.

Some clones are missing from TCRdb's copy, which holds only in-frame ones; the method was immunoSEQ multiplex PCR. The sample carries roughly 200,000 clones, around 83% recorded once. The CDR3 is 14 amino acids. Germline V lookup: CDR1 MNHEY, CDR2 SVGAGI. Between the trimmed V and J ends, which lost 10 bases and 9 bases, there was a span of 22 bases. The receptor was isolated from a woman older than 75 with COVID-19, enrolled during active disease. V and J are TRBV6-5 and TRBJ2-1; a possible D gene is TRBD1 (6 bases). Input material: peripheral blood. CDR3 nucleotide sequence: TGTGCCACTTCAGGGGTCGCTGGTCCGACTGAGCAGTTCTTC. It codes for CATSGVAGPTEQFF.